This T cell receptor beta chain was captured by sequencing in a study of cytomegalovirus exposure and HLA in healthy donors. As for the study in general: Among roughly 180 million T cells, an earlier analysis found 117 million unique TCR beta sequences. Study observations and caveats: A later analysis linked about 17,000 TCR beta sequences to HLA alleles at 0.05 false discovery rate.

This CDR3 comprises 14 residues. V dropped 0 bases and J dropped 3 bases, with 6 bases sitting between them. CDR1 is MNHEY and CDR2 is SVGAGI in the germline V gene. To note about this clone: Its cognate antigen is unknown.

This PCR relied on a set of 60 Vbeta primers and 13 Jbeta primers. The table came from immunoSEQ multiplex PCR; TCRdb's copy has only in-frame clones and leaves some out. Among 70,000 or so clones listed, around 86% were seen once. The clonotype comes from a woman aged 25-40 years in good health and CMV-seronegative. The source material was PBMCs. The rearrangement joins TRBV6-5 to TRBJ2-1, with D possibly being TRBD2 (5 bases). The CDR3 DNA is TGTGCCAGCAGTTACTCGGGGAGCTACAATGAGCAGTTCTTC. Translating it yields CASSYSGSYNEQFF.